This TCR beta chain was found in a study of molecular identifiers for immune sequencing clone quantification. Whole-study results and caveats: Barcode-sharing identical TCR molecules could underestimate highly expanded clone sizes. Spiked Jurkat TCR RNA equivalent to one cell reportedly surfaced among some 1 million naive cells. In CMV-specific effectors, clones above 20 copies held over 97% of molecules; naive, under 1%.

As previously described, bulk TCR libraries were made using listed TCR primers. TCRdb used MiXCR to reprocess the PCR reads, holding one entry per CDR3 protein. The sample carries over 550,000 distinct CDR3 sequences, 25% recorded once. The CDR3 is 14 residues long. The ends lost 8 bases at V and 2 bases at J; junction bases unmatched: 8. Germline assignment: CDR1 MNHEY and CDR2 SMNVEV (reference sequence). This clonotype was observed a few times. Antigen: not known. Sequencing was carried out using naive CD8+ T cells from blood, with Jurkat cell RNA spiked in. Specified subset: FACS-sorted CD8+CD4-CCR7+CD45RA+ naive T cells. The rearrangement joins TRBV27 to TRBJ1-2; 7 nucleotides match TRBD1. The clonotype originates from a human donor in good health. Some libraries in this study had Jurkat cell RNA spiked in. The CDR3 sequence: CASGTQGINYGYTF. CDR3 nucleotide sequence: TGTGCCAGCGGAACACAGGGGATCAACTATGGCTACACCTTC.